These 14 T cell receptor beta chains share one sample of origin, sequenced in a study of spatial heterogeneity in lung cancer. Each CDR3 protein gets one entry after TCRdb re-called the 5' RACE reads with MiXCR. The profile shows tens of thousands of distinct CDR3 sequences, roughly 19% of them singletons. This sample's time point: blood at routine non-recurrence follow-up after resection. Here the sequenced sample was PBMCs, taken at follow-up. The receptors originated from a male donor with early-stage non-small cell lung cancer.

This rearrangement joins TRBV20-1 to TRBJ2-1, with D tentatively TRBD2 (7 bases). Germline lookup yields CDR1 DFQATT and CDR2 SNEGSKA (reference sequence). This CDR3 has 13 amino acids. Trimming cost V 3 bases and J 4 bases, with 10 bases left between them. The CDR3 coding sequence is TGCAGTGCTAGGCGGGGGCCATACAATGAGCAGTTCTTC. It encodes CSARRGPYNEQFF.

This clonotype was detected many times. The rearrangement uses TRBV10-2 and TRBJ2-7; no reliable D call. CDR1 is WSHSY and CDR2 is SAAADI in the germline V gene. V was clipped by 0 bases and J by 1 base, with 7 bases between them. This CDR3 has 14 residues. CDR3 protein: CASSESGGSYEQYV. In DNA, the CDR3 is TGCGCCAGCAGTGAGTCCGGCGGATCCTACGAGCAGTACGTC.

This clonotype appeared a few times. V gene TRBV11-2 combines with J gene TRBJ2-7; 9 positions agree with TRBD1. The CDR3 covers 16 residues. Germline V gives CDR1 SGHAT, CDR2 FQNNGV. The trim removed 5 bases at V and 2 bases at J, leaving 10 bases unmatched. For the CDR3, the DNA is TGTGCCAGCAGCGTTCAAGGGACAGGGAGAGCCTACGAGCAGTACTTC. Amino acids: CASSVQGTGRAYEQYF.

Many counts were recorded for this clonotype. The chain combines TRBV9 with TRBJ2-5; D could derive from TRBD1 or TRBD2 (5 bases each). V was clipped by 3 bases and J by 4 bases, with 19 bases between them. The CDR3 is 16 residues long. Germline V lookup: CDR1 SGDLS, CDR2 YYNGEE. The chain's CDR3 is CASSATPGPPSETQYF. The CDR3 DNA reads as TGTGCCAGCAGCGCGACACCGGGACCGCCCTCAGAGACCCAGTACTTC. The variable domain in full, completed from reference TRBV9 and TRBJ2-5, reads DSGVTQTPKHLITATGQRVTLRCSPRSGDLSVYWYQQSLDQGLQFLIQYYNGEERAKGNILERFSAQQFPDLHSELNLSSLELGDSALYFCASSATPGPPSETQYFGPGTRLLVL.

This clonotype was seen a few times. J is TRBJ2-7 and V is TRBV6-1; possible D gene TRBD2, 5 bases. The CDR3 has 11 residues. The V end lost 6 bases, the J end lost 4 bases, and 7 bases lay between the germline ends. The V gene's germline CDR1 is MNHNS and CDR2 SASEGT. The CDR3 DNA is TGTGCCAGCAGGAGGGAGTACGAGCAGTACTTC. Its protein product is CASRREYEQYF.

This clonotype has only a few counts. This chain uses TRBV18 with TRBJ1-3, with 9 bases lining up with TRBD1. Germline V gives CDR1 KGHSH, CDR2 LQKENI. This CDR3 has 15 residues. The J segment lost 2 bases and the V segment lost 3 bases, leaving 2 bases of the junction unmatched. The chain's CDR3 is CASSPTGGPGNTIYF. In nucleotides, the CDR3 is TGTGCCAGCTCACCTACAGGGGGCCCTGGAAACACCATATATTTT.

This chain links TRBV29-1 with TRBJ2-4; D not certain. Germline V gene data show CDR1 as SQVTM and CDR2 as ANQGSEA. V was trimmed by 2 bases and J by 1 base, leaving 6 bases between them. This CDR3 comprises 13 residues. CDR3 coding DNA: TGCAGCGTTGAAACATCTGCCAAAAACATTCAGTACTTC. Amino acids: CSVETSAKNIQYF.

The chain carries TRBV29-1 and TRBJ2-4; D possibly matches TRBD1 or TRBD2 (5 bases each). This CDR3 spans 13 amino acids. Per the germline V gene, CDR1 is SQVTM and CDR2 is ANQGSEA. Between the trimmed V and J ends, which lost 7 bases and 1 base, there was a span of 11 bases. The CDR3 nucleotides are TGCAGCGCCGTGGGACGGGCCAAAAACATTCAGTACTTC. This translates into CSAVGRAKNIQYF.

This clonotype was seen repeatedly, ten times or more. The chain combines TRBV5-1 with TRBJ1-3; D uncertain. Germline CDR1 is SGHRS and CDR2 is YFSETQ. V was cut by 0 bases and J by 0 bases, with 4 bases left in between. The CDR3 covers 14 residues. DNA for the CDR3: TGCGCCAGCAGCTTGGAAGGCTCTGGAAACACCATATATTTT. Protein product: CASSLEGSGNTIYF.

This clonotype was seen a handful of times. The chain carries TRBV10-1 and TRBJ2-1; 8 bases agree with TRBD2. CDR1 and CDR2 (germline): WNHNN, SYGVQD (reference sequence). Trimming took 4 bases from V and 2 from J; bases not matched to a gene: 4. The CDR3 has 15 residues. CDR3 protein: CASSASGLPYNEQFF. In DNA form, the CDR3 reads TGCGCCAGCAGTGCTAGCGGGCTGCCCTACAATGAGCAGTTCTTC.

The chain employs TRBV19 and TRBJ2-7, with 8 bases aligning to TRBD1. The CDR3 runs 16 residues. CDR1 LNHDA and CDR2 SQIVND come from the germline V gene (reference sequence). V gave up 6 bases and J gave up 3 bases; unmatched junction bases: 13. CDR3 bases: TGTGCCAGTAGACTTACAGCGACGACAGGGGTCTACGAGCAGTACTTC. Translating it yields CASRLTATTGVYEQYF. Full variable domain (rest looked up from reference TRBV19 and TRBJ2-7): DGGITQSPKYLFRKEGQNVTLSCEQNLNHDAMYWYRQDPGQGLRLIYYSQIVNDFQKGDIAEGYSVSREKKESFPLTVTSAQKNPTAFYLCASRLTATTGVYEQYFGPGTRLTVT.

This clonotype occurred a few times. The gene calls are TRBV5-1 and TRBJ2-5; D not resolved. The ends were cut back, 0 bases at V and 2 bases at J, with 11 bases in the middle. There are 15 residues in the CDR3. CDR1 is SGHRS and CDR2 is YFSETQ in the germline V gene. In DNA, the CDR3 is TGCGCCAGCAGCTTGGACCCCAAAACACAAGAGACCCAGTACTTC. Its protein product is CASSLDPKTQETQYF.

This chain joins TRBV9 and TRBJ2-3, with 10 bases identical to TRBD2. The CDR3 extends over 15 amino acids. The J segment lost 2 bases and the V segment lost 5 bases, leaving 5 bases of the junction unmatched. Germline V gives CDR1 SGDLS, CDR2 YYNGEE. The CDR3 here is CASRLGTSATDTQYF. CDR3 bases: TGTGCCAGCAGACTTGGGACTAGCGCCACAGATACGCAGTATTTT.

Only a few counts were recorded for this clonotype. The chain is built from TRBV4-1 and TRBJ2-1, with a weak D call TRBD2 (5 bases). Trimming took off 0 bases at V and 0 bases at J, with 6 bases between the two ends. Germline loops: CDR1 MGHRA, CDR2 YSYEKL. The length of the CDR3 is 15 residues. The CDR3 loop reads CASSQEGSSYNEQFF. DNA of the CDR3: TGCGCCAGCAGCCAAGAGGGGAGCTCCTACAATGAGCAGTTCTTC.